The 5 T cell receptor beta chains presented below share a single source sample, sequenced in a study of T-cell reconstitution after alpha-beta-depleted transplantation in children. Unique molecular identifiers were incorporated when the TCRbeta library was constructed. TCRdb re-called the PCR reads with MiXCR, one entry per CDR3 protein. The sample contains about 610,000 distinct CDR3 sequences, roughly a tenth of which appear only once. Sample: PBMCs from the stem cell graft donor, taken from the stem cell graft. These receptors came from a human donor who donated a stem cell graft to a child with acute myeloid leukemia.

This sequence joins TRBV6-1 and TRBJ1-1, with a possible D match to TRBD1 (5 bases). Trimming cost V 7 bases and J 1 base, with 10 bases left between them. The CDR3 loop spans 13 amino acids. Germline V lookup: CDR1 MNHNS, CDR2 SASEGT. CDR3 sequence reads: CASNLRGNTEAFF. The CDR3 DNA is TGTGCCAGCAATCTGAGGGGGAACACTGAAGCTTTCTTT.

The V and J genes are TRBV6-5 and TRBJ2-5; D not certain. CDR1 MNHEY and CDR2 SVGAGI come from the germline V gene. The CDR3 is 12 residues long. Trimming stripped 6 bases from V and 4 bases from J, with 9 bases between. CDR3 loop: CASRANGETQYF. As DNA, the CDR3 is TGTGCCAGCAGAGCCAACGGAGAGACCCAGTACTTC.

The J gene is TRBJ2-2, the V gene TRBV29-1; possible D gene TRBD1, 5 bases. Germline loops: CDR1 SQVTM, CDR2 ANQGSEA. V was cut by 6 bases and J by 0 bases, with 8 bases left in between. The CDR3 contains 13 residues. CDR3 DNA: TGCAGCGTGACAGCTCCGAACACCGGGGAGCTGTTTTTT. Encoded protein: CSVTAPNTGELFF.

In the case of this clonotype: The final CDR3 position lacks the conserved phenylalanine or tryptophan, pointing to a likely read error. The J gene is TRBJ1-5, the V gene TRBV4-2; a weak D match, TRBD1 (5 bases). V dropped 2 bases and J dropped 3 bases, with 11 bases sitting between them. There are 15 residues in the CDR3. Per the germline V gene, CDR1 is LGHNA and CDR2 is YNFKEQ. The CDR3 region is CASSQTGQDNQPQHS. The CDR3 nucleotides are TGTGCCAGCAGCCAAACAGGTCAAGACAATCAGCCCCAGCATTCT.

This chain links TRBV7-8 with TRBJ2-3, with 10 bases fitting TRBD1. This CDR3 contains 16 residues. Germline V gene sequence: CDR1 SGHVS, CDR2 FQNEAQ. V lost 0 bases, J lost 3 bases, and 3 bases stayed unmatched. In DNA, the CDR3 is TGTGCCAGCAGCTTAGCGACAGGGGGCAGGACAGATACGCAGTATTTT. Translation: CASSLATGGRTDTQYF. The full variable domain, in which reference TRBV7-8 and TRBJ2-3 provide the parts outside the CDR3, is GAGVSQSPRYKVAKRGQDVALRCDPISGHVSLFWYQQALGQGPEFLTYFQNEAQLDKSGLPSDRFFAERPEGSVSTLKIQRTQQEDSAVYLCASSLATGGRTDTQYFGPGTRLTVL.